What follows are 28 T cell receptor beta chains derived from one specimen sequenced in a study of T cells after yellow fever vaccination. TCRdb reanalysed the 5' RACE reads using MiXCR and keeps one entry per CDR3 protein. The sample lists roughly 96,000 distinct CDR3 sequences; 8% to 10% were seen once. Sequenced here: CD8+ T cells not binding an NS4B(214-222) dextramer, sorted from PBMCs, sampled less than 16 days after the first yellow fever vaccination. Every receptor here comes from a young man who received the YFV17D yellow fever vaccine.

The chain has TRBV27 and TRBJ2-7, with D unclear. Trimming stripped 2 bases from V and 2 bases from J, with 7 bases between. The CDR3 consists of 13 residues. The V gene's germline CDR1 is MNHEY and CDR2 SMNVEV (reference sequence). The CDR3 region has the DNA TGTGCCAGCAGTTTAAGGATTACCTACGAGCAGTACTTC. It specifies CASSLRITYEQYF.

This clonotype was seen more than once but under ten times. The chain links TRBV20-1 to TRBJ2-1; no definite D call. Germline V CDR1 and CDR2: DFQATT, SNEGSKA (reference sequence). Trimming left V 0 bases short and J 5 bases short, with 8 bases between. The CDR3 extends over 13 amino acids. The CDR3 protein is CSARDTTNNEQFF. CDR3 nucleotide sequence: TGCAGTGCTAGAGATACAACGAACAATGAGCAGTTCTTC.

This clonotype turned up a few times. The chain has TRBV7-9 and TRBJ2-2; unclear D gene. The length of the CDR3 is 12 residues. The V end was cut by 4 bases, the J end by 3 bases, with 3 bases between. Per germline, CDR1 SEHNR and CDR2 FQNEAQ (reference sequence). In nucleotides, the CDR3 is TGTGCCAGCAGCTCATACACCGGGGAGCTGTTTTTT. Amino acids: CASSSYTGELFF.

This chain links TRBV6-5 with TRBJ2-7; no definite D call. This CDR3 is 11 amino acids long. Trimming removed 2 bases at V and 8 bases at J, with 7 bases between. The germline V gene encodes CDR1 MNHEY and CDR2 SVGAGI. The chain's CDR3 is CASSYGVQQYF. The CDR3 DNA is TGTGCCAGCAGTTACGGTGTCCAGCAGTACTTC.

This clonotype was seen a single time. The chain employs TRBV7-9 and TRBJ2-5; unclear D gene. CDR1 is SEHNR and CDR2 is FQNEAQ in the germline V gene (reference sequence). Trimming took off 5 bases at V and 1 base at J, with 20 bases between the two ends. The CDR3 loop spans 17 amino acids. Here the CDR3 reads CASSPPAARLFQETQYF. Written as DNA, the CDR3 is TGTGCCAGCAGCCCTCCGGCGGCACGGCTGTTCCAAGAGACCCAGTACTTC. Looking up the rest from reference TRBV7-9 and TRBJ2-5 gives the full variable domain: DTGVSQNPRHKITKRGQNVTFRCDPISEHNRLYWYRQTLGQGPEFLTYFQNEAQLEKSRLLSDRFSAERPKGSFSTLEIQRTEQGDSAMYLCASSPPAARLFQETQYFGPGTRLLVL.

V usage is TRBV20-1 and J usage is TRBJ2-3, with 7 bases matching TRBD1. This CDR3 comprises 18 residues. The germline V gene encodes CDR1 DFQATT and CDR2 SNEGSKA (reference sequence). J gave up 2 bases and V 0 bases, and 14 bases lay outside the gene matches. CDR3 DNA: TGCAGTGCTAGAGATCTAATGTGGCAGGGGGACAACACAGATACGCAGTATTTT. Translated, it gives CSARDLMWQGDNTDTQYF.

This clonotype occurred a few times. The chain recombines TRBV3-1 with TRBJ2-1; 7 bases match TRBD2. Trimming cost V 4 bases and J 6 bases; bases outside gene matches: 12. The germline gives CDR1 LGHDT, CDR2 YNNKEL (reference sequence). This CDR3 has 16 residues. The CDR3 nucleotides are TGTGCCAGCAGCCCAGCGGGGCAACAATATCCCAATGAGCAGTTCTTC. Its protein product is CASSPAGQQYPNEQFF.

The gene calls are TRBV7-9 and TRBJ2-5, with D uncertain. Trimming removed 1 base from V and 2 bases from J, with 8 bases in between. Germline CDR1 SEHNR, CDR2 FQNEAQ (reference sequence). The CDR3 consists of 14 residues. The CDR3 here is CASSLVGPQETQYF. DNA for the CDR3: TGTGCCAGCAGCTTAGTCGGCCCTCAAGAGACCCAGTACTTC.

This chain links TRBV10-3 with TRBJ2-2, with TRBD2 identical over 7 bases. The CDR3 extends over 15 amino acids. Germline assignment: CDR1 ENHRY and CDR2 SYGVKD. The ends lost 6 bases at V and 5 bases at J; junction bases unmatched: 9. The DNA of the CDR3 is TGTGCCATCAGCCCCTCGGGGGGATTTACCGGGGAGCTGTTTTTT. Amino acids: CAISPSGGFTGELFF.

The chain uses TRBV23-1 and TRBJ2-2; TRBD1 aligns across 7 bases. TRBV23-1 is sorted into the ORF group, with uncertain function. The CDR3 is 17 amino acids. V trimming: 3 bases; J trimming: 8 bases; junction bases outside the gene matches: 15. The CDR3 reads CASSHPHRTGRFGELFF. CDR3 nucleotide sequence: TGCGCCAGCAGTCATCCCCACCGGACAGGCCGCTTTGGGGAGCTGTTTTTT.

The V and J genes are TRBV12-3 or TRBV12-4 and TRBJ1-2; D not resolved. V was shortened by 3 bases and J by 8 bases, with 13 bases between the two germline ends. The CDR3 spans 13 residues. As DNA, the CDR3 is TGTGCCAGCAGTTTTCTGGGGATTCAGGGCTACACCTTC. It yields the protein CASSFLGIQGYTF.

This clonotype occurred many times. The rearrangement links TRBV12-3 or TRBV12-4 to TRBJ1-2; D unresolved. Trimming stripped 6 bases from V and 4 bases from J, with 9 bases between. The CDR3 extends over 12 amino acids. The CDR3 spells CASRNQAYGYTF. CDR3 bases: TGTGCCAGCAGGAACCAGGCCTATGGCTACACCTTC.

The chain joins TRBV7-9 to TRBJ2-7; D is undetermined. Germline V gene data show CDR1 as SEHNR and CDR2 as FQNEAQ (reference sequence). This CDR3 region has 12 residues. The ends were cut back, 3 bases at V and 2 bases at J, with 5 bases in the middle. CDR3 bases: TGTGCCAGCAGCTTCGGCCCCTACGAGCAGTACTTC. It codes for CASSFGPYEQYF. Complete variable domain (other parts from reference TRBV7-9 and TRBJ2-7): DTGVSQNPRHKITKRGQNVTFRCDPISEHNRLYWYRQTLGQGPEFLTYFQNEAQLEKSRLLSDRFSAERPKGSFSTLEIQRTEQGDSAMYLCASSFGPYEQYFGPGTRLTVT.

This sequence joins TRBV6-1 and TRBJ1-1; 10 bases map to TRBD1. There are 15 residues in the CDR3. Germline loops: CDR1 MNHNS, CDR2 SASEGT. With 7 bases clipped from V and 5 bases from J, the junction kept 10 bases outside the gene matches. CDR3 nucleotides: TGTGCCAGCACCGGGGGACAGGGGAGGTTAACTGAAGCTTTCTTT. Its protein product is CASTGGQGRLTEAFF.

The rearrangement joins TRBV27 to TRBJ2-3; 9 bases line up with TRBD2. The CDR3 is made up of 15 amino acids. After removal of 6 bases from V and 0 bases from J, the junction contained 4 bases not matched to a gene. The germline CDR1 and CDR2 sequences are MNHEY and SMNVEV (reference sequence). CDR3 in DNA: TGTGCCAGCAGGGGACTAGCATCTAGCACAGATACGCAGTATTTT. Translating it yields CASRGLASSTDTQYF.

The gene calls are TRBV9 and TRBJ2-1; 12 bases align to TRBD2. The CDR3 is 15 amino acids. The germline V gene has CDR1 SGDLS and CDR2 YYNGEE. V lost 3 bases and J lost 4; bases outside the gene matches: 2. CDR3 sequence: CASSGGLAGYNEQFF. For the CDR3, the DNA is TGTGCCAGCAGCGGGGGACTAGCGGGTTACAATGAGCAGTTCTTC.

CDR3 nucleotide sequence: TGCAGTGCTAGAGAATCGGGAACACGCACAGATACGCAGTATTTT. Encoded protein: CSARESGTRTDTQYF. This sequence joins TRBV20-1 and TRBJ2-3, with a tentative D call TRBD2 (5 bases). The germline V and J ends were trimmed by 0 bases and 1 base, with 11 bases remaining between them. The CDR3 has 15 amino acids. CDR1 and CDR2 from the germline V gene are DFQATT and SNEGSKA (reference sequence).

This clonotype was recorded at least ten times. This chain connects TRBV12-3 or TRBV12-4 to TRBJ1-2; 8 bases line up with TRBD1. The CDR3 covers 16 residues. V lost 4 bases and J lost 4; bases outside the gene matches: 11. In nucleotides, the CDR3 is TGTGCCAGCAGTTACGACCGGACAGGGAGTCGCTATGGCTACACCTTC. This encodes CASSYDRTGSRYGYTF.

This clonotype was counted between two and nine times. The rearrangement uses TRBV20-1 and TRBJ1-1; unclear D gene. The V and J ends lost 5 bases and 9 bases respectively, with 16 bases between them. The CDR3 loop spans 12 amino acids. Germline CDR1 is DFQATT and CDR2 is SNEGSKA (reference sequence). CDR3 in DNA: TGCAGTGCTGTACAGAGAAATAGGAAAGCTTTCTTT. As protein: CSAVQRNRKAFF.

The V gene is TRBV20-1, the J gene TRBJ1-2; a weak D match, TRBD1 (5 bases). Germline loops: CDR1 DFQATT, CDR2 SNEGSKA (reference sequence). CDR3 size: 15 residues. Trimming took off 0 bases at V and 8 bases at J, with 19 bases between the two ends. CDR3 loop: CSARDPRQILEGYTF. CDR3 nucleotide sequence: TGCAGTGCTAGAGACCCAAGACAGATTTTAGAAGGCTACACCTTC.

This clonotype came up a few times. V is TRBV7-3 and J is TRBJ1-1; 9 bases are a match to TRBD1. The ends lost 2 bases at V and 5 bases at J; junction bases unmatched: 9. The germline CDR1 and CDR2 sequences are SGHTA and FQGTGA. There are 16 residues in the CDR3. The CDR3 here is CASSLSGTGFQTEAFF. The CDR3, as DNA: TGTGCCAGCAGCTTATCCGGGACAGGGTTCCAAACTGAAGCTTTCTTT.

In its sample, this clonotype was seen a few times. The CDR3 sequence: CASSLSLPAYGYTF. CDR3 bases: TGTGCCAGCAGTTTATCGCTCCCAGCCTATGGCTACACCTTC. The chain recombines TRBV27 with TRBJ1-2, with D uncertain. The CDR3 contains 14 residues. The V and J ends lost 0 bases and 4 bases respectively, with 9 bases between them. Germline CDR1 is MNHEY and CDR2 is SMNVEV (reference sequence).

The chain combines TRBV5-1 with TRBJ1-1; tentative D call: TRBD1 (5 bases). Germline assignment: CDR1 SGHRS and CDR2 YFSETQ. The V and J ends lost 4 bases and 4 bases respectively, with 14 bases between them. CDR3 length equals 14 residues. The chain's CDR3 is CASSLRRGSTEAFF. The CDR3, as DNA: TGCGCCAGCAGCCTCCGTAGGGGTTCCACTGAAGCTTTCTTT.

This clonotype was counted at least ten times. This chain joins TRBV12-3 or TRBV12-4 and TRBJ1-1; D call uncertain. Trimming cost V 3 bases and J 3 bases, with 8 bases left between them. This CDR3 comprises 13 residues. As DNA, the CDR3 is TGTGCCAGCAGTTTCCGCAGTCACACTGAAGCTTTCTTT. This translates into CASSFRSHTEAFF.

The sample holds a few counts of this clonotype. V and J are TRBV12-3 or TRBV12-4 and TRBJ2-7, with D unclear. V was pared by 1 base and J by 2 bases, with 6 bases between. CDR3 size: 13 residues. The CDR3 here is CASSLGLTYEQYV. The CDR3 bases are TGTGCCAGCAGTTTAGGGCTTACCTACGAGCAGTACGTC.

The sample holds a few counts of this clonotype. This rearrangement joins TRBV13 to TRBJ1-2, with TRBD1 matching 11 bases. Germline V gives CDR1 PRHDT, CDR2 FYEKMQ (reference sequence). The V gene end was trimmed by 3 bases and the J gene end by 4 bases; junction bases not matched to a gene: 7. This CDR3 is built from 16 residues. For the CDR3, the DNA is TGTGCCAGCAGCTTTTCTCCGGGACAGGGGGGCTATGGCTACACCTTC. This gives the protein CASSFSPGQGGYGYTF.

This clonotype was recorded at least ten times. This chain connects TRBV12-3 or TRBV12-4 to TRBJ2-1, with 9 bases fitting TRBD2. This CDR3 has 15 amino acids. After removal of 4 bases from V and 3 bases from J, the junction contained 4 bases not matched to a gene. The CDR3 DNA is TGTGCCAGCAGTTACCTAGCGGGGAACTACAATGAGCAGTTCTTC. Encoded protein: CASSYLAGNYNEQFF.

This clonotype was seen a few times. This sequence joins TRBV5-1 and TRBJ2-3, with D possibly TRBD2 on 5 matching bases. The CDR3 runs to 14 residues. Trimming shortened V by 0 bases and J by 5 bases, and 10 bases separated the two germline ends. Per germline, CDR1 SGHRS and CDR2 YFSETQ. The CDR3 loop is CASSLAARGDTQYF. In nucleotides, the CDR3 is TGCGCCAGCAGCTTGGCTGCTCGGGGAGATACGCAGTATTTT.